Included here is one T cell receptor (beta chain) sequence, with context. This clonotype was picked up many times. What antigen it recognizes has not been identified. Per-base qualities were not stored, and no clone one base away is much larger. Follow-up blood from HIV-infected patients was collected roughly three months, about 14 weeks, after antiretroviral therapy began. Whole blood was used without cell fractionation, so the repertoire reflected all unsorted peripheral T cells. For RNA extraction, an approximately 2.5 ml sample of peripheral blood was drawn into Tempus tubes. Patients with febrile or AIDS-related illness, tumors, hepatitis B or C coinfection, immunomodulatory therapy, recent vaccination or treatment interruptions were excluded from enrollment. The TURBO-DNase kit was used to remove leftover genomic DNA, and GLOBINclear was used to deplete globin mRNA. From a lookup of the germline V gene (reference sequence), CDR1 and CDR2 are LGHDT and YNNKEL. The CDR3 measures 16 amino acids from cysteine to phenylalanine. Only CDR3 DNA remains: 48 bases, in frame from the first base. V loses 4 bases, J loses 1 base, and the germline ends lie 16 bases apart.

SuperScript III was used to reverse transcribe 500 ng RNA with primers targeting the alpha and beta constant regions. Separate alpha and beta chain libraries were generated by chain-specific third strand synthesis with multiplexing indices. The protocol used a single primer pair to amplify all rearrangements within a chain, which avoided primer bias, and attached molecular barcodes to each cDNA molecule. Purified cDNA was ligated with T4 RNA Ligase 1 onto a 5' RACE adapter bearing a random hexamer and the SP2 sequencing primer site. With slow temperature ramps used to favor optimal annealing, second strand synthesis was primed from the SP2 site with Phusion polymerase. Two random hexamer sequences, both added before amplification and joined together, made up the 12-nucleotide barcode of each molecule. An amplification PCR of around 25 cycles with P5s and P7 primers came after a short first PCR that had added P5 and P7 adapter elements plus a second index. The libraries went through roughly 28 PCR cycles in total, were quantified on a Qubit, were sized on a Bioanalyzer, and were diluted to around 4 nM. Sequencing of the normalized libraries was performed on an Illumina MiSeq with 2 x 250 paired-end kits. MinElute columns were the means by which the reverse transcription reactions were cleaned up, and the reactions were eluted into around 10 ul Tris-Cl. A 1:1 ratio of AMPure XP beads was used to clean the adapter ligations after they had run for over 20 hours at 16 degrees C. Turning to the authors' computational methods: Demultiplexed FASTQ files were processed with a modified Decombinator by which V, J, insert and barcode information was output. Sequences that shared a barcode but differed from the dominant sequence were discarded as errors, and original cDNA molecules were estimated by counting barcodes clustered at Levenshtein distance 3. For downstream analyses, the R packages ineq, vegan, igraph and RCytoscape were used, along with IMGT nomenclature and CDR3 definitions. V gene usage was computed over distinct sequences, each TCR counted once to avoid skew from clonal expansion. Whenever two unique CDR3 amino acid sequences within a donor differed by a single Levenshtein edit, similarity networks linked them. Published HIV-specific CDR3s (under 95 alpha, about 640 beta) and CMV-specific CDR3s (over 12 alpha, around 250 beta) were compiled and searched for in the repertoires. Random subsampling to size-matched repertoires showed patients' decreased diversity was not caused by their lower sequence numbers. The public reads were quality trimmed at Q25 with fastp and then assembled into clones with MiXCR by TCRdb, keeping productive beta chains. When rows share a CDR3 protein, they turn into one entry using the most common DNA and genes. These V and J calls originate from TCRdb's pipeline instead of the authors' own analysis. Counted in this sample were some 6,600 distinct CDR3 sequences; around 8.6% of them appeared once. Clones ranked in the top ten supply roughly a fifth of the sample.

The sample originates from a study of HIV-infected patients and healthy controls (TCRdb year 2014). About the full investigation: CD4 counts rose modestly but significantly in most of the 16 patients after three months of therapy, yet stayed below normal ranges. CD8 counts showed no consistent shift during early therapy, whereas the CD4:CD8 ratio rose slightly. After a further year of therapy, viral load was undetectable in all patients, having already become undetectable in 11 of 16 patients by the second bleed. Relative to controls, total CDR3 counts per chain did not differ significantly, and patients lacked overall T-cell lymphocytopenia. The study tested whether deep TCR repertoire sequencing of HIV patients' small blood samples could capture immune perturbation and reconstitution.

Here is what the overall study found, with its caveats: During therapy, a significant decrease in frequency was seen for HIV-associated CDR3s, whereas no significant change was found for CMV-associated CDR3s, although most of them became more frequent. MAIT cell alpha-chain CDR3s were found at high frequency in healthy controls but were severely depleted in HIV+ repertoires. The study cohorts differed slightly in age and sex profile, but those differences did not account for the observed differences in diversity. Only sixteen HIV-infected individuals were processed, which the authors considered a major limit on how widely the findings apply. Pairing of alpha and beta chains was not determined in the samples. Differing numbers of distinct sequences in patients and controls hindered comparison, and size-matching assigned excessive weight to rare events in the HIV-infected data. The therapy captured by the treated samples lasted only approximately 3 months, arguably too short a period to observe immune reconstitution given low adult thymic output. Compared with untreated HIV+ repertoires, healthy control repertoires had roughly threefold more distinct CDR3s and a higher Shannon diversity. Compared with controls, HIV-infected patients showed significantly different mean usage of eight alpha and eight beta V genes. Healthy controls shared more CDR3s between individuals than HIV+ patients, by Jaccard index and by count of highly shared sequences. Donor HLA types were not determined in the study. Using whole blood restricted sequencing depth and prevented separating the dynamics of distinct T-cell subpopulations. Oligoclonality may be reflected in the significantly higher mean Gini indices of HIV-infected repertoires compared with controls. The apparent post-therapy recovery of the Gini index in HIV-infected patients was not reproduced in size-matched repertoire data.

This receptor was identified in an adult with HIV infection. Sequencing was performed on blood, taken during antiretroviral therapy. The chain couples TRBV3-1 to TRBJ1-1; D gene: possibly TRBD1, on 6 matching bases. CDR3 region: CASSLWGGGENTEAFF. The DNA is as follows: TGTGCCAGCAGCCTCTGGGGGGGGGGCGAGAACACTGAAGCTTTCTTT. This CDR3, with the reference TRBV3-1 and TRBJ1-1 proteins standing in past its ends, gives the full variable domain DTAVSQTPKYLVTQMGNDKSIKCEQNLGHDTMYWYKQDSKKFLKIMFSYNNKELIINETVPNRFSPKSPDKAHLNLHINSLELGDSAVYFCASSLWGGGENTEAFFGQGTRLTVV.